This T cell receptor (beta chain) emerged from a study of T cells in narcolepsy (dated by TCRdb to the late 2010s). As for the study more broadly: The study enrolled patients with narcolepsy type 1 or type 2 (NT1, NT2) together with healthy control donors. The study sought autoreactive T cells targeting hypocretin neuron self-antigens (hypocretin, TRIB2) in narcolepsy patients, using TCR Vbeta sequencing to track clonotypes in blood and CSF. Findings and caveats that apply to the study as a whole: Numbers of sequenced blood memory CD4+ clonotypes were comparable, with averages of 38,000 to 40,000 in patients and approximately 30,000 in controls. According to the report, autoreactive clonotypes were detected serially in the blood of the same patients and of different patients, but not in healthy controls. No sequences matching autoreactive T cell clones were present in some of the blood memory CD4+ repertoires from patients and controls. HCRT-specific and TRIB2-specific autoreactive clonotypes were highlighted in plots that compared CD4+ T cell clonotypes in CSF versus blood from the same patient.

Library preparation used the immunoSEQ multiplex PCR assay. The immuneACCESS repertoire file appears here via TCRdb, limited to in-frame rearrangements. These files lack a portion of the clones; in checked studies, under half of the deficit traces to unresolved V genes, and the cause of the others is not known. The sample table lists about 35,000 clones, over 65% of them with a count of one. The top ten clonotypes cover 2.3% of the sample. For this clone: No cognate antigen has been identified for it. No qualities accompany the bases; no much larger clone lies one base away.

The germline V gene sets CDR1 to LGHNA and CDR2 to YNFKEQ. The CDR3 goes from the cysteine to the phenylalanine over 14 residues. The DNA shown is the 42-base CDR3, in frame from base 1. V sheds 1 base and J sheds 4 bases, leaving 10 bases between their ends. Memory CD4+ T cells were sorted ex vivo from peripheral blood of narcolepsy patients and healthy controls for TCR Vbeta sequencing. This sequence originates from a human donor in good health. The sequencing input was memory (CD45RA-) CD4+ T cells from blood. The cell subset or site label of this sample denotes: memory T cells sorted ex vivo from peripheral blood. This chain is built from TRBV4-2 and TRBJ1-2, with no confident D gene call. The DNA is as follows: TGTGCCAGCAGCCAAGCGGCGGTGGGCTATGGCTACACCTTC. Translated, this is CASSQAAVGYGYTF.